These 23 T cell receptor beta chains originate from one sample sequenced in a study of cytomegalovirus exposure and HLA in healthy donors. PCR employed 60 Vbeta and 13 Jbeta primers. The repertoire was sequenced with immunoSEQ multiplex PCR; TCRdb's copy has only in-frame clones and lacks some. The table lists some 110,000 clones, around 80% of them singletons. The sample was PBMCs. The receptors were sampled from a man between 25 and 39 years old in good health and CMV-seropositive.

This clone was seen a handful of times. This chain uses TRBV6-5 with TRBJ1-1; no clear D gene. There are 14 residues in the CDR3. V was shortened by 11 bases and J by 0 bases, with 16 bases between the two germline ends. CDR1 is MNHEY, CDR2 SVGAGI, per germline. The CDR3 DNA sequence: TGTGCCTGCCGTCGGGGTCGGCTGAACACTGAAGCTTTCTTT. Translating it yields CACRRGRLNTEAFF.

This chain links TRBV5-4 with TRBJ2-7; D may be TRBD1 (6 bases). Trimming removed 2 bases at V and 6 bases at J, with 15 bases between. This CDR3 is 14 amino acids long. Germline V gives CDR1 SGHNT, CDR2 YYREEE (reference sequence). The CDR3 loop reads CASSLGQSFTEQYF. The DNA of the CDR3 is TGTGCCAGCAGCTTAGGACAGTCCTTCACCGAGCAGTACTTC.

The chain links TRBV13 to TRBJ2-7, with D tentatively TRBD2 (7 bases). Trimming left V 5 bases short and J 4 bases short, with 21 bases between. Germline-derived CDR1 and CDR2 are PRHDT and FYEKMQ (reference sequence). This CDR3 contains 16 residues. The CDR3 nucleotides are TGTGCCAGCAGCCCCACTTGGTTGCGGGGGCCTTACGAGCAGTACTTC. Protein: CASSPTWLRGPYEQYF. Looking up the rest from reference TRBV13 and TRBJ2-7 gives the full variable domain: AAGVIQSPRHLIKEKRETATLKCYPIPRHDTVYWYQQGPGQDPQFLISFYEKMQSDKGSIPDRFSAQQFSDYHSELNMSSLELGDSALYFCASSPTWLRGPYEQYFGPGTRLTVT.

V usage is TRBV28 and J usage is TRBJ2-1; tentatively, D is TRBD1 (7 bases). Trimming shortened V by 6 bases and J by 8 bases, and 14 bases separated the two germline ends. Germline CDR1 reads MDHEN; CDR2 reads SYDVKM. This CDR3 spans 13 amino acids. The CDR3 sequence: CASSLQGEDEQFF. For the CDR3, the DNA is TGTGCCAGCAGCCTCCAGGGGGAGGATGAGCAGTTCTTC.

This clone was seen only a few times. The chain combines TRBV5-6 with TRBJ2-2, with a possible D match to TRBD2 (5 bases). CDR3 length equals 17 residues. The germline CDR1 and CDR2 sequences are SGHDT and YYEEEE. The V end lost 0 bases, the J end lost 3 bases, and 15 bases lay between the germline ends. In nucleotides, the CDR3 is TGTGCCAGCAGCTTGGGGGGAGCCTTGGGGTACACCGGGGAGCTGTTTTTT. It yields the protein CASSLGGALGYTGELFF.

The rearrangement joins TRBV2 to TRBJ1-6, with TRBD1 identical over 9 bases. The V gene's germline CDR1 is SNHLY and CDR2 FYNNEI. The CDR3 covers 16 residues. The V gene end was trimmed by 8 bases and the J gene end by 6 bases; junction bases not matched to a gene: 11. CDR3 sequence (DNA): TGTGCCAGCCTGTGGACAGGGGCGTCCCGTAATTCACCCCTCCACTTT. Its protein is CASLWTGASRNSPLHF.

V usage is TRBV7-9 and J usage is TRBJ1-3, with 9 bases aligning to TRBD1. CDR3 length: 13 amino acids. V was pared by 7 bases and J by 8 bases, with 6 bases of the junction left unmatched. The germline CDR1 and CDR2 sequences are SEHNR and FQNEAQ (reference sequence). CDR3 sequence: CASILRDRDTIYF. DNA of the CDR3: TGTGCCAGCATCCTCCGGGACAGGGACACCATATATTTT.

The chain uses TRBV4-3 and TRBJ1-1; D is possibly TRBD1 (6 bases). V gave up 1 base and J gave up 0 bases, with 21 bases separating them. Germline CDR1 and CDR2: LGHNA and YSLEER. This CDR3 has 19 amino acids. CDR3 protein: CASSQVGQGPEGMNTEAFF. In nucleotides, the CDR3 is TGCGCCAGCAGCCAAGTTGGGCAGGGGCCCGAGGGAATGAACACTGAAGCTTTCTTT.

This clone was observed once. One junction end disagrees with the germline gene, perhaps due to a read error. V usage is TRBV7-3 and J usage is TRBJ1-2; TRBD1 might be the D (6 bases). CDR3 length: 13 residues. The germline gives CDR1 SGHTA, CDR2 FQGTGA. The CDR3 region is CASSYRGGDGYPF. DNA for the CDR3: TGTGCCAGCAGCTACCGTGGGGGCGATGGCTACCCCTTC.

This clone appeared a few times. CDR3 protein: CASSLDSRGTDTQYF. CDR3 in DNA: TGTGCCAGCAGCCTGGACAGTCGTGGCACAGATACGCAGTATTTT. The chain employs TRBV4-2 and TRBJ2-3; tentatively, D is TRBD1 (6 bases). This CDR3 is built from 15 residues. Germline CDR1 LGHNA, CDR2 YNFKEQ. The ends were cut back, 4 bases at V and 1 base at J, with 12 bases in the middle.

CDR3 sequence reads: CASSLAFGGGNYNEQFF. In DNA, the CDR3 is TGCGCCAGCAGCTTGGCCTTTGGGGGGGGAAACTACAATGAGCAGTTCTTC. The rearrangement joins TRBV5-1 to TRBJ2-1, with 7 nucleotides matching TRBD2. With 0 bases clipped from V and 3 bases from J, the junction kept 9 bases outside the gene matches. Germline loops: CDR1 SGHRS, CDR2 YFSETQ. The CDR3 has 17 amino acids.

The count of this clone is one. The chain couples TRBV15 to TRBJ2-1; 10 bases map to TRBD2. V was clipped by 3 bases and J by 13 bases; unmatched bases: 12. Germline V gene sequence: CDR1 LNHNV, CDR2 YYDKDF (reference sequence). This CDR3 contains 15 residues. For the CDR3, the DNA is TGTGCCACCAGCAGGGCAACCTCTAGCGGGGGCCTACAGTTCTTC. It encodes CATSRATSSGGLQFF.

This clone was picked up a small number of times. The gene calls are TRBV6-5 and TRBJ2-7; D is possibly TRBD2 (6 bases). Germline V gives CDR1 MNHEY, CDR2 SVGAGI. V was cut by 6 bases and J by 0 bases, with 15 bases left in between. The CDR3 runs to 15 residues. The CDR3: CASSSGLRSSYEQYF. CDR3 in DNA: TGTGCCAGCAGCTCGGGACTCCGCAGCTCCTACGAGCAGTACTTC.

The genes are TRBV19 and TRBJ2-3; a possible D gene is TRBD1 (5 bases). CDR1 is LNHDA and CDR2 is SQIVND in the germline V gene (reference sequence). Trimming stripped 1 base from V and 2 bases from J, with 13 bases between. This CDR3 is 16 amino acids long. The CDR3 nucleotides read TGTGCCAGTAGTATAGTGGGCAGGGTTGACACAGATACGCAGTATTTT. Translation: CASSIVGRVDTDTQYF.

The rearrangement joins TRBV28 to TRBJ1-1; D is unclear. With 2 bases removed from V and 2 bases from J, the gap between germline ends came to 6 bases. In germline, CDR1 is MDHEN, CDR2 SYDVKM. The CDR3 is 13 residues long. The CDR3 coding sequence is TGTGCCAGCAGTTTAGTGGGCAACACTGAAGCTTTCTTT. Protein sequence: CASSLVGNTEAFF.

In this sample, this clone turned up a few times. Here the CDR3 DNA reads TGTGCCAGCAGTGAAAACCAGGGCTATTCACCCCTCCACTTT. Its translation is CASSENQGYSPLHF. This chain joins TRBV2 and TRBJ1-6; D is perhaps TRBD1 (5 bases). V lost 2 bases and J 8 bases, leaving 10 bases between the germline ends. Germline values: CDR1 SNHLY, CDR2 FYNNEI. The CDR3 totals 14 residues.

The chain couples TRBV7-2 to TRBJ2-3, with D unresolved. Per the germline V gene, CDR1 is SGHTA and CDR2 is FQGNSA. Trimming cost V 0 bases and J 6 bases, with 4 bases left between them. This CDR3 spans 12 amino acids. The CDR3 region is CASSLAEDTQYF. The DNA for the CDR3 is TGTGCCAGCAGCTTAGCTGAGGATACGCAGTATTTT.

The chain links TRBV5-6 to TRBJ1-2; D uncertain. The germline V gene encodes CDR1 SGHDT and CDR2 YYEEEE. Deletions cut 0 bases from V and 7 bases from J, with 16 bases between. This CDR3 is 15 amino acids long. For the CDR3, the DNA is TGTGCCAGCAGCTTGGGAGCTATCCCTTACTCTGGCTACACCTTC. It encodes CASSLGAIPYSGYTF.

This clone was counted a few times. The chain links TRBV5-6 to TRBJ1-4, with D tentatively TRBD1 (5 bases). Germline assignment: CDR1 SGHDT and CDR2 YYEEEE. V was clipped by 2 bases and J by 4 bases, with 9 bases between them. The CDR3 is 14 residues long. In DNA form, the CDR3 reads TGTGCCAGCAGCTTCCAGGGTGATAATGAAAAACTGTTTTTT. It yields the protein CASSFQGDNEKLFF.

The J gene is TRBJ1-3, the V gene TRBV6-5; D remains unclear. From germline, CDR1 is MNHEY and CDR2 SVGAGI. V was pared by 10 bases and J by 4 bases, with 14 bases between. The CDR3 loop spans 13 amino acids. Here the CDR3 DNA reads TGTGCCACTTGGAGGGCGAAGGGAAACACCATATATTTT. It yields the protein CATWRAKGNTIYF.

This clone was seen a single time. CDR3 sequence (DNA): TGTGCCAGCAGCATCTCCGGGACAGCGTCCTACGAGCAGTACTTC. Its protein product is CASSISGTASYEQYF. The chain joins TRBV5-6 to TRBJ2-7, with TRBD1 matching 7 bases. Germline V gene sequence: CDR1 SGHDT, CDR2 YYEEEE. The CDR3 loop spans 15 amino acids. V gave up 4 bases and J gave up 1 base; unmatched junction bases: 8.

The genes are TRBV19 and TRBJ1-2, with D unclear. The CDR3 runs to 15 residues. Germline lookup yields CDR1 LNHDA and CDR2 SQIVND (reference sequence). V shed 7 bases and J shed 7 bases, with 22 bases lying between them. CDR3 residues: CASTRRGFRSSGYTF. In DNA form, the CDR3 reads TGTGCCAGTACACGACGAGGTTTCCGGTCATCTGGCTACACCTTC.

The chain has TRBV4-1 and TRBJ2-2, with TRBD2 matching 9 bases. The ends lost 4 bases at V and 4 bases at J; junction bases unmatched: 13. Germline assignment: CDR1 MGHRA and CDR2 YSYEKL. This CDR3 region has 18 residues. CDR3 loop: CASSRGLGAGGVTGELFF. In nucleotides, the CDR3 is TGCGCCAGCAGCCGCGGCCTCGGGGCGGGGGGGGTCACCGGGGAGCTGTTTTTT.